This T cell receptor beta chain was sequenced in a study of shared clonotypes between healthy human individuals. Caucasian adults residing in Nashville, Tennessee made up all the donors. The J segment lost 5 bases and the V segment lost 2 bases, leaving 9 bases of the junction unmatched. CDR1 and CDR2 from the germline V gene are ENHRY and SYGVKD. There are 17 residues in the CDR3. In the source study's methods: As immunoSEQ supplied junction-only sequences (without quality scores), filtering differed. The assay was immunoSEQ multiplex PCR, and TCRdb's table has in-frame clones only and misses some. The DNA was the basis for D and trimming; V, J and clone size are from that table. The sample has roughly 2 million clones; 90% to 97% are singletons.

The chain uses TRBV10-3 and TRBJ1-6; TRBD1 agrees at 7 bases. Sequencing was carried out using naive CD4+ T cells sorted from blood. Subset of the sample: CD45RA+ positively selected. This receptor was obtained from a man between 18 and 29 years old in good health. The CDR3 DNA reads TGTGCCATCAGTGAGCACCCCCTCACAGGGGATAATTCACCCCTCCACTTT. The encoded protein is CAISEHPLTGDNSPLHF.